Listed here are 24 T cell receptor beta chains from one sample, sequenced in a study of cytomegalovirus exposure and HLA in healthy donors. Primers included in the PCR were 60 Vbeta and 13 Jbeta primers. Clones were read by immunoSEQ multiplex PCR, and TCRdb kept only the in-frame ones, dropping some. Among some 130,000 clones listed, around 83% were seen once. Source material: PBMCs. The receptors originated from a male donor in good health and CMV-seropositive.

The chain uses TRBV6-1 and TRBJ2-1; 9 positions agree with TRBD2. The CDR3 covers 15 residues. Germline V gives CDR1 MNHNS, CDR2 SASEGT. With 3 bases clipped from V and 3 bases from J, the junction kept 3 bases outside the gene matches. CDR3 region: CASSEEAGGYNEQFF. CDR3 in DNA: TGTGCCAGCAGTGAGGAAGCGGGGGGCTACAATGAGCAGTTCTTC.

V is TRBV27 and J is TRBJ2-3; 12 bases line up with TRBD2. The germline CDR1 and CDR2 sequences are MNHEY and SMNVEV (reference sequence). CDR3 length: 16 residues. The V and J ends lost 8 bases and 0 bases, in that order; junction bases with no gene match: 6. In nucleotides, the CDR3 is TGTGCCAGCCATGGACTAGCGGGGTCTAGCACAGATACGCAGTATTTT. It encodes CASHGLAGSSTDTQYF.

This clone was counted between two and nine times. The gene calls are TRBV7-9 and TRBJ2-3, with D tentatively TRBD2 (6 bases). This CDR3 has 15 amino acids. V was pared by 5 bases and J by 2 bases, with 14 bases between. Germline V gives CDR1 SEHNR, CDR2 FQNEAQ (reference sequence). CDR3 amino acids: CASSPRLDPTDTQYF. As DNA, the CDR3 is TGTGCCAGCAGCCCAAGACTAGACCCCACAGATACGCAGTATTTT.

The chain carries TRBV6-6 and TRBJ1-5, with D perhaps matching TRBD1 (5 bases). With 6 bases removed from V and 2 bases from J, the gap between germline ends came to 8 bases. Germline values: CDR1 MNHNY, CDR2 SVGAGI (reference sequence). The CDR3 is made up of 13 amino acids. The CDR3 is CASRDTRNQPQHF. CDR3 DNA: TGTGCCAGCAGGGACACTCGCAATCAGCCCCAGCATTTT.

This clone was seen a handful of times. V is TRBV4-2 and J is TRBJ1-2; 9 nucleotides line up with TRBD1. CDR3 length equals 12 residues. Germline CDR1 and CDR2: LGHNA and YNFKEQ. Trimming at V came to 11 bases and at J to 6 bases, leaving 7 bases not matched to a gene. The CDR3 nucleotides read TGTGCCGGGTCCGGGACAGGGAATGGCTACACCTTC. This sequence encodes CAGSGTGNGYTF.

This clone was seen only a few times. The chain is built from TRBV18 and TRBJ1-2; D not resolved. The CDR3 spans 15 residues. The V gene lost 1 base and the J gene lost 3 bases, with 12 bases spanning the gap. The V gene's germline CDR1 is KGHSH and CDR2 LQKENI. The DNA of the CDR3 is TGTGCCAGCTCACCACTCCCCGAGGGCGACTATGGCTACACCTTC. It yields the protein CASSPLPEGDYGYTF. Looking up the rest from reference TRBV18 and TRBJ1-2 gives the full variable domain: NAGVMQNPRHLVRRRGQEARLRCSPMKGHSHVYWYRQLPEEGLKFMVYLQKENIIDESGMPKERFSAEFPKEGPSILRIQQVVRGDSAAYFCASSPLPEGDYGYTFGSGTRLTVV.

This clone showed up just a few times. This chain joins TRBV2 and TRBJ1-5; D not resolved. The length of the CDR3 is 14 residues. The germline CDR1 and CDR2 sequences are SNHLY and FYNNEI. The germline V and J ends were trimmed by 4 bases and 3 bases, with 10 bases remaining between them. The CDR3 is CASSGTDVNQPQHF. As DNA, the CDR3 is TGTGCCAGCAGTGGTACAGACGTCAATCAGCCCCAGCATTTT.

The DNA of the CDR3 is TGTGCCAGCAGCATGGCGGGGATTGATGAGCAGTTCTTC. As protein: CASSMAGIDEQFF. The rearrangement links TRBV21-1 to TRBJ2-1; the table's D call, TRBD2, has no DNA check behind it. TRBV21-1 is a pseudogene segment. The CDR3 is 13 amino acids.

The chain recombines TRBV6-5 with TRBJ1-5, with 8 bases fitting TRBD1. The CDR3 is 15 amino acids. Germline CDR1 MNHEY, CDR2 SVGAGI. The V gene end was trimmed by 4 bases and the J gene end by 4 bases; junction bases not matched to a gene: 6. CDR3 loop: CASSLSTGVNQPQHF. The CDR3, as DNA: TGTGCCAGCAGTTTATCGACAGGGGTAAATCAGCCCCAGCATTTT.

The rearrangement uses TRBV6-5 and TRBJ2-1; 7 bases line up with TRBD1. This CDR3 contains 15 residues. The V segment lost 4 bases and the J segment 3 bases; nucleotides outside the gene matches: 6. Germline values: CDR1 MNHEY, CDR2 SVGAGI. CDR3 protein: CASSSGQSFYNEQFF. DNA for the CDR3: TGTGCCAGCAGTTCGGGACAGAGCTTCTACAATGAGCAGTTCTTC.

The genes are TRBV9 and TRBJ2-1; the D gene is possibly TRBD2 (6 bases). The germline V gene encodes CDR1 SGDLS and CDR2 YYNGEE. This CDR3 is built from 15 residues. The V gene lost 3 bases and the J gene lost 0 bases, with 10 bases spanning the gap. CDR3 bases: TGTGCCAGCAGCGCGGGGGTCGTCTCCTACAATGAGCAGTTCTTC. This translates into CASSAGVVSYNEQFF.

CDR3 DNA: TGCGCCAGCAGCTTCGGGACAGGGGACACTGAAGCTTTCTTT. Amino acid sequence: CASSFGTGDTEAFF. The rearrangement uses TRBV5-1 and TRBJ1-1; 10 bases match TRBD1. V dropped 2 bases and J dropped 3; count of bases not matched to a gene: 1. Germline CDR1 is SGHRS and CDR2 is YFSETQ. This CDR3 region has 14 residues.

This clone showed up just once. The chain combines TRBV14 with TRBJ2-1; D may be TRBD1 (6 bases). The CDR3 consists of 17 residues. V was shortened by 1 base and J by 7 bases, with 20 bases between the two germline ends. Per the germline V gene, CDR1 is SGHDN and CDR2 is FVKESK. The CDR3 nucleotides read TGTGCCAGCAGCCAAGGCCTTGACAGGCCAGACCGTAATGAGCAGTTCTTC. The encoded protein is CASSQGLDRPDRNEQFF.

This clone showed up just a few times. The CDR3, as DNA: TGTGCCAGCAGCTTGACCTTAAGGTCTAGCGGGGACTACGAGCAGTACTTC. Protein product: CASSLTLRSSGDYEQYF. The chain recombines TRBV5-5 with TRBJ2-7, with TRBD2 matching 9 bases. The length of the CDR3 is 17 residues. V dropped 1 base and J dropped 3; count of bases not matched to a gene: 11. Germline V gene data show CDR1 as SGHKS and CDR2 as YYEKEE (reference sequence).

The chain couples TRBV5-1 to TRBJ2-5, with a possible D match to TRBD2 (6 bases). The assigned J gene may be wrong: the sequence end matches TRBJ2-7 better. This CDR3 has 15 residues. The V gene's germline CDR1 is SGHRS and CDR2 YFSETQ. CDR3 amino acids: CASSLVRGSSYEQYF. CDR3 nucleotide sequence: TGCGCCAGCAGCTTGGTTCGGGGGAGCTCCTACGAGCAGTACTTC.

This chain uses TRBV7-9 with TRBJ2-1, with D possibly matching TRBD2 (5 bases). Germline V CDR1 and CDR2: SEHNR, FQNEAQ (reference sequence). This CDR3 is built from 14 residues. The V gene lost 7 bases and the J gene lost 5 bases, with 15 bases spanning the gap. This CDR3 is CASKGANRNNEQFF. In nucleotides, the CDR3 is TGTGCCAGCAAGGGAGCCAACAGAAACAATGAGCAGTTCTTC.

As DNA, the CDR3 is TGCGCCAGCAGCCGACTAGCGGGGGGACAAGAGACCCAGTACTTC. Protein: CASSRLAGGQETQYF. This chain uses TRBV10-1 with TRBJ2-5; 13 bases are shared with TRBD2. The CDR3 has 15 amino acids. Trimming removed 6 bases from V and 2 bases from J; junction bases left unmatched: 3. The germline gives CDR1 WNHNN, CDR2 SYGVQD (reference sequence).

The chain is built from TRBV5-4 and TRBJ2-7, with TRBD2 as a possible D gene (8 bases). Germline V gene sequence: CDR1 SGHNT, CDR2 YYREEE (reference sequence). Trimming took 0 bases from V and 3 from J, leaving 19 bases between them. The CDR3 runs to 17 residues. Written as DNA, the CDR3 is TGTGCCAGCAGCTTGGAAGGGGGCGGGAGGATGAGCTACGAGCAGTACTTC. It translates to CASSLEGGGRMSYEQYF. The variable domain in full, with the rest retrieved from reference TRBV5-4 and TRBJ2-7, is ETGVTQSPTHLIKTRGQQVTLRCSSQSGHNTVSWYQQALGQGPQFIFQYYREEENGRGNFPPRFSGLQFPNYSSELNVNALELDDSALYLCASSLEGGGRMSYEQYFGPGTRLTVT.

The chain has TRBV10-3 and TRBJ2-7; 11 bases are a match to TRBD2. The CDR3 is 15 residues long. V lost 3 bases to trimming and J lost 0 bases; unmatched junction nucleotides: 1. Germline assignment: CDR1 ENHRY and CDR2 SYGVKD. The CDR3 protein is CAISDGLAGSYEQYF. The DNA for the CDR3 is TGTGCCATCAGTGATGGACTAGCGGGCTCCTACGAGCAGTACTTC.

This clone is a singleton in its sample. The CDR3 protein is CASRGQKGPRRGYTF. The CDR3 DNA reads TGTGCCAGTAGGGGACAAAAAGGACCCAGGAGGGGCTACACCTTC. This chain links TRBV19 with TRBJ1-2; D is possibly TRBD1 (6 bases). CDR3 length: 15 residues. Trimming left V 6 bases short and J 8 bases short, with 22 bases between. Germline-derived CDR1 and CDR2 are LNHDA and SQIVND (reference sequence).

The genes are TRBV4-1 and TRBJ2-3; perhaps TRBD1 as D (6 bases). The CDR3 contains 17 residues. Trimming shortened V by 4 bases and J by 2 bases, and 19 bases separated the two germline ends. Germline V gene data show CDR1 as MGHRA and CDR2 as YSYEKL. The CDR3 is CASSPSPWGPNTDTQYF. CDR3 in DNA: TGCGCCAGCAGCCCGTCGCCGTGGGGGCCTAACACAGATACGCAGTATTTT.

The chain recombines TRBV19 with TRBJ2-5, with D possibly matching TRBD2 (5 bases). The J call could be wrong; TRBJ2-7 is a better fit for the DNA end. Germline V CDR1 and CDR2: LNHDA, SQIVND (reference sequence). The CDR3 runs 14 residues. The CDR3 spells CASSSPGTHYEQYF. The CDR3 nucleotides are TGTGCCAGTAGTTCCCCGGGAACCCACTACGAGCAGTACTTC.

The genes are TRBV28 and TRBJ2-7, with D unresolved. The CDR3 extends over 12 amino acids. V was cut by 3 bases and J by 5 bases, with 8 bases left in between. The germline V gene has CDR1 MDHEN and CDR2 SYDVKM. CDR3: CASSFSPHEQYF. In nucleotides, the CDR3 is TGTGCCAGCAGTTTCTCCCCCCACGAGCAGTACTTC.

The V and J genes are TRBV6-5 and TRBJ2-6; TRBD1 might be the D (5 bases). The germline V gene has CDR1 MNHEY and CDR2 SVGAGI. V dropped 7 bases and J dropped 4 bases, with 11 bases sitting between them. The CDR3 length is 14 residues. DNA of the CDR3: TGTGCCAGCACCCCAGGGTTCGGGGCCAACGTCCTGACTTTC. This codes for CASTPGFGANVLTF.